This entry concerns a single T cell receptor (beta chain). Its specificity is not known. The data stem from a study of T cells after posttransplantation cyclophosphamide. TCRdb keeps only in-frame clones here, not all; method: immunoSEQ multiplex PCR. Among roughly 11,000 clones, 75% to 95% were seen once, and the ten largest hold approximately 3.9%. Treatment was busulfan-fludarabine conditioning, a marrow graft, and cyclophosphamide on days +3 and +4. Germline CDR1 and CDR2: SGDLS and YYNGEE. The CDR3 contains 14 residues. Trimming took 4 bases from V and 3 from J, leaving 14 bases between them. Study-level findings and limits: Tissue-infiltrating T cells from skin or gut overlapped little with blood T cells.

This sequence originates from a female patient younger than 45 who received an allogeneic stem cell transplant from an unrelated donor, was CMV-positive, and had no GVHD. Some T cells may trace back to the graft donor. The chain combines TRBV9 with TRBJ2-7, with D maybe TRBD1 (6 bases). Here the sequenced sample was PBMCs, taken after allogeneic stem cell transplant with posttransplant cyclophosphamide. CDR3 sequence reads: CASSTQTGFYEQYF. The CDR3 DNA follows: TGTGCCAGCAGCACACAGACAGGCTTCTACGAGCAGTACTTC.